These 14 T cell receptor beta chains were sequenced from one sample in a study of cytomegalovirus exposure and HLA in healthy donors. Primers: 60 Vbeta forward and 13 Jbeta reverse. The assay was immunoSEQ multiplex PCR, and TCRdb's table has in-frame clones only and misses some. The top ten clones hold around 1% of a sample with some 170,000 clones, roughly 79% of them seen once. Sequencing was performed on PBMCs. These receptors were collected from a woman aged 40 to 55 in good health and CMV-seronegative.

V gene TRBV7-9 combines with J gene TRBJ1-2, with a possible D match to TRBD1 (5 bases). Germline assignment: CDR1 SEHNR and CDR2 FQNEAQ (reference sequence). Trimming took 1 base from V and 8 from J, leaving 20 bases between them. The CDR3 is 16 residues long. Here the CDR3 reads CASSLDSRTPIGGYTF. The CDR3 region has the DNA TGTGCCAGCAGCTTAGATAGTCGGACACCGATTGGGGGCTACACCTTC.

This chain joins TRBV25-1 and TRBJ1-4, with D unclear. There are 16 residues in the CDR3. Germline V CDR1 and CDR2: MGHDK, SYGVNS. V dropped 1 base and J dropped 5 bases, with 14 bases sitting between them. In nucleotides, the CDR3 is TGTGCCAGCAGTGAATTGAGGGAGACTCTAAATGAAAAACTGTTTTTT. As protein: CASSELRETLNEKLFF.

This rearrangement joins TRBV7-9 to TRBJ1-2; 9 nucleotides agree with TRBD1. V lost 5 bases, J lost 6 bases, and 13 bases stayed unmatched. This CDR3 is built from 16 residues. Germline values: CDR1 SEHNR, CDR2 FQNEAQ (reference sequence). In DNA, the CDR3 is TGTGCCAGCAGCCTAAGCTCCGGGACAGGGTATGATGGCTACACCTTC. It specifies CASSLSSGTGYDGYTF.

The rearrangement links TRBV30 to TRBJ1-2; D might be TRBD1 (6 bases). V lost 1 base and J lost 3, with 12 bases in between. Germline lookup yields CDR1 GTSNPN and CDR2 SVGIG (reference sequence). CDR3 length: 14 residues. As DNA, the CDR3 is TGTGCCTGGAGTGGAGGGGGGGGCGACTATGGCTACACCTTC. Translating gives CAWSGGGGDYGYTF.

The table lists this clone with a count of one. The CDR3 sequence is CASSVGSSGEAFF. The CDR3 region has the DNA TGTGCCAGCAGCGTAGGGTCTTCCGGTGAAGCTTTCTTT. This rearrangement joins TRBV9 to TRBJ1-1; no definite D call. This CDR3 has 13 residues. Germline assignment: CDR1 SGDLS and CDR2 YYNGEE. The V end lost 0 bases, the J end lost 7 bases, and 10 bases lay between the germline ends.

This sequence joins TRBV4-2 and TRBJ1-2; unclear D gene. Per germline, CDR1 LGHNA and CDR2 YNFKEQ. Trimming shortened V by 0 bases and J by 6 bases, and 11 bases separated the two germline ends. The CDR3 length is 14 residues. Here the CDR3 reads CASSQDRPLDGYTF. The CDR3 nucleotides are TGTGCCAGCAGCCAAGACCGTCCATTAGATGGCTACACCTTC.

J is TRBJ2-7 and V is TRBV7-9; 8 bases match TRBD1. Per germline, CDR1 SEHNR and CDR2 FQNEAQ (reference sequence). V was pared by 3 bases and J by 6 bases, with 7 bases of the junction left unmatched. This CDR3 has 14 residues. The CDR3 sequence is CASSFVTGVVEQYF. In nucleotides, the CDR3 is TGTGCCAGCAGCTTCGTGACAGGGGTAGTCGAGCAGTACTTC.

V gene TRBV7-8 combines with J gene TRBJ2-2; the match to TRBD2 covers 8 bases. The CDR3 contains 17 residues. V dropped 5 bases and J dropped 0; count of bases not matched to a gene: 8. Per the germline V gene, CDR1 is SGHVS and CDR2 is FQNEAQ. CDR3 sequence (DNA): TGTGCCAGCAGCCCCCGGGGGGGGCAGGCGAACACCGGGGAGCTGTTTTTT. This encodes CASSPRGGQANTGELFF.

The V and J genes are TRBV7-9 and TRBJ2-7; TRBD1 agrees at 7 bases. The CDR3 spans 12 residues. Germline V gene lookup returns CDR1 SEHNR and CDR2 FQNEAQ (reference sequence). The V gene end was trimmed by 7 bases and the J gene end by 6 bases; junction bases not matched to a gene: 6. CDR3 coding DNA: TGTGCCAGCAACAACAGGGGCGGCGAGCAGTACTTC. Translating gives CASNNRGGEQYF.

The chain is built from TRBV19 and TRBJ2-3, with a possible D match to TRBD2 (5 bases). This CDR3 has 15 amino acids. Trimming left V 3 bases short and J 4 bases short, with 14 bases between. Germline assignment: CDR1 LNHDA and CDR2 SQIVND (reference sequence). CDR3 DNA sequence: TGTGCCAGTAGTATCCCCTCGGCGGGTGCAGATACGCAGTATTTT. Protein product: CASSIPSAGADTQYF. Based on the CDR3 plus reference TRBV19 and TRBJ2-3, the full variable domain is DGGITQSPKYLFRKEGQNVTLSCEQNLNHDAMYWYRQDPGQGLRLIYYSQIVNDFQKGDIAEGYSVSREKKESFPLTVTSAQKNPTAFYLCASSIPSAGADTQYFGPGTRLTVL.

This clone was seen a handful of times. J is TRBJ1-5 and V is TRBV28; D ambiguous. Between the trimmed V and J ends, which lost 2 bases and 10 bases, there was a span of 9 bases. The germline gives CDR1 MDHEN, CDR2 SYDVKM. The CDR3 is made up of 12 amino acids. In DNA, the CDR3 is TGTGCCAGCAGTTTACCCGCTAGACCCCAGCATTTT. Translating gives CASSLPARPQHF.

V usage is TRBV2 and J usage is TRBJ2-2; TRBD1 aligns across 10 bases. CDR1 and CDR2 (germline): SNHLY, FYNNEI. J gave up 0 bases and V 6 bases, and 4 bases lay outside the gene matches. CDR3 length equals 16 residues. The CDR3 protein is CASSRGQGANTGELFF. The CDR3 coding sequence is TGTGCCAGCAGCCGAGGACAGGGGGCGAACACCGGGGAGCTGTTTTTT.

The chain links TRBV7-3 to TRBJ2-3; the D gene is possibly TRBD2 (5 bases). Germline V gene data show CDR1 as SGHTA and CDR2 as FQGTGA. With 3 bases removed from V and 0 bases from J, the gap between germline ends came to 7 bases. The CDR3 sequence is 14 residues long. The CDR3 region is CASSFSVSTDTQYF. The CDR3 DNA sequence: TGTGCCAGCAGCTTTAGCGTAAGCACAGATACGCAGTATTTT.

DNA for the CDR3: TGCGCCAGCAGCTTGGTAAAAGGGGAGGACGGCTACACCTTC. Amino acid sequence: CASSLVKGEDGYTF. The chain combines TRBV5-1 with TRBJ1-2; D is perhaps TRBD1 (5 bases). Trimming cost V 0 bases and J 8 bases, with 14 bases left between them. This CDR3 has 14 residues. In germline, CDR1 is SGHRS, CDR2 YFSETQ.